This T cell receptor beta chain was profiled in a study of blood T cell repertoires in COVID-19. Clones were read by immunoSEQ multiplex PCR, and TCRdb kept only the in-frame ones, dropping some. The table has roughly 390,000 clones, roughly 86% seen once. The CDR3 consists of 14 residues. Germline loops: CDR1 SGDLS, CDR2 YYNGEE. Trimming took off 4 bases at V and 4 bases at J, with 11 bases between the two ends. V gene TRBV9 combines with J gene TRBJ1-4; D might be TRBD1 (5 bases). Sample: peripheral blood. The receptor comes from a woman aged 25-40 years with COVID-19, enrolled during active disease. Written as DNA, the CDR3 is TGTGCCAGCAGCTACGACCAGGGTAATGAAAAACTGTTTTTT. Amino acids: CASSYDQGNEKLFF. The full variable domain, rest sourced from reference TRBV9 and TRBJ1-4, is DSGVTQTPKHLITATGQRVTLRCSPRSGDLSVYWYQQSLDQGLQFLIQYYNGEERAKGNILERFSAQQFPDLHSELNLSSLELGDSALYFCASSYDQGNEKLFFGSGTQLSVL.